This T cell receptor beta chain was identified in a study of T cells in narcolepsy. The wider study: Healthy controls were enrolled alongside patients with narcolepsy type 1 or type 2.

Assay: immunoSEQ multiplex PCR; the TCRdb copy retains only in-frame clones and omits some. Altogether about 10,000 clones are present, about three quarters being singletons, with the ten largest covering 22%. By its share, this clone is medium-sized (0.01 to 0.1%). Antigen unknown. The CDR3 sequence is 13 residues long. The germline V gene encodes CDR1 MNHNS and CDR2 SASEGT. Trimming cost V 10 bases and J 4 bases; bases outside gene matches: 5. Study outcomes and limitations: Same-patient CSF and blood CD4+ T cell clonotypes included HCRT-specific and TRIB2-specific autoreactive ones. Healthy controls reportedly lacked the autoreactive clonotypes serially found in patients' blood.

The sequencing sample was made of CD45RA- memory CD8+ T cells from PBMCs. The receptor comes from a human donor with narcolepsy. The rearrangement joins TRBV6-1 to TRBJ1-4; 8 positions match TRBD1. CDR3 nucleotides: TGTGCCATCCTGGACAGGGATAATGAAAAACTGTTTTTT. Its protein is CAILDRDNEKLFF.